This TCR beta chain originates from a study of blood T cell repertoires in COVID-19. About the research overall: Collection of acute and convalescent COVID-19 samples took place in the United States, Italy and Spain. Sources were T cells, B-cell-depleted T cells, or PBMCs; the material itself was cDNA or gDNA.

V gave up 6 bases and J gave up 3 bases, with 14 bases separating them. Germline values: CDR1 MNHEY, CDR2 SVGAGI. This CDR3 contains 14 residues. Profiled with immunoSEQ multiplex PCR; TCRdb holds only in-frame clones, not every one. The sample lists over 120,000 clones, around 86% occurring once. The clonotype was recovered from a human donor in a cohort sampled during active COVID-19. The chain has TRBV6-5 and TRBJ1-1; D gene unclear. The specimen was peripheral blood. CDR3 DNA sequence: TGTGCCAGCAGCCTCCTAGGCGGAGACACTGAAGCTTTCTTT. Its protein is CASSLLGGDTEAFF.